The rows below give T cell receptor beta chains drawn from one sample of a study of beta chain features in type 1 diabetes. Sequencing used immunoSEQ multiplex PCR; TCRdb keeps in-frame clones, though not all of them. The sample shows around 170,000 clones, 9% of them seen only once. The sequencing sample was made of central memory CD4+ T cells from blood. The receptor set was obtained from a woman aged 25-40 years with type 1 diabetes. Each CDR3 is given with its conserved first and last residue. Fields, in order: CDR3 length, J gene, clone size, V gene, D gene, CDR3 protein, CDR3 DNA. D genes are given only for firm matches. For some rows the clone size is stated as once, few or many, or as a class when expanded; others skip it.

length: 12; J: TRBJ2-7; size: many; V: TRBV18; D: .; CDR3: CASSLRGDEQYF; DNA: TGTGCCAGCTCACTCAGGGGTGACGAGCAGTACTTC
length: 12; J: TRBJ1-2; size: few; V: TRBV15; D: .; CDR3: CATSRDLYGYTF; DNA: TGTGCCACCAGCAGAGATCTCTATGGCTACACCTTC
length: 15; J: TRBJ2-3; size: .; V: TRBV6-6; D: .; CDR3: CASSEPPGSTDTQYF; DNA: TGTGCCAGCAGTGAGCCCCCGGGGAGCACAGATACGCAGTATTTT
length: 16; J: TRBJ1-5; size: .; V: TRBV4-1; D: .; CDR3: CASSRYRELGNQPQHF; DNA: TGCGCCAGCAGCCGATACAGGGAATTAGGCAATCAGCCCCAGCATTTT
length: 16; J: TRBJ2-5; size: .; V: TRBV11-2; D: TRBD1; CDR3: CASSRIGDREGETQYF; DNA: TGTGCCAGCAGCAGAATCGGGGACAGGGAAGGGGAGACCCAGTACTTC
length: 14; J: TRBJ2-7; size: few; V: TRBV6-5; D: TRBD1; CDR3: CASSYSTGTYEQYF; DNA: TGTGCCAGCAGTTACTCGACAGGGACCTACGAGCAGTACTTC
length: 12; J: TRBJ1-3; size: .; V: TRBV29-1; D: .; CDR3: CSVENSGNTIYF; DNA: TGCAGCGTCGAGAACTCTGGAAACACCATATATTTT
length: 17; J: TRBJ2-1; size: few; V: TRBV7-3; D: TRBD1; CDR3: CASSLRSRTGGKNEQFF; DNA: TGTGCCAGCAGCTTAAGGTCCAGGACAGGGGGTAAAAATGAGCAGTTCTTC
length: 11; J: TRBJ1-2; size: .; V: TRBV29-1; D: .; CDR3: CSVVNGYGYTF; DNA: TGCAGCGTTGTCAACGGGTATGGCTACACCTTC
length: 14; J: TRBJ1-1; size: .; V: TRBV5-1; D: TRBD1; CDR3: CASSPDRVATEAFF; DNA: TGCGCCAGCAGCCCGGACAGGGTGGCCACTGAAGCTTTCTTT
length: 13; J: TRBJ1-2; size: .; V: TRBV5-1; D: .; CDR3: CASSLGAGQGYTF; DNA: TGCGCCAGCAGCTTGGGAGCAGGGCAAGGCTACACCTTC
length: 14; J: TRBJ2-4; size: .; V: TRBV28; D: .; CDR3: CASRTGIAKNIQYF; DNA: TGTGCCAGCAGGACCGGGATAGCCAAAAACATTCAGTACTTC
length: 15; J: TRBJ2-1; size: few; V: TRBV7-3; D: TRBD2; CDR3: CASSLMGTRDDEQFF; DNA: TGTGCCAGCAGCTTAATGGGGACTAGGGACGATGAGCAGTTCTTC
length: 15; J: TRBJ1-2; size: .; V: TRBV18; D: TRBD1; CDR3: CASSPGQGSNYGYTF; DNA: TGTGCCAGCTCACCCGGACAGGGCTCTAACTATGGCTACACCTTC
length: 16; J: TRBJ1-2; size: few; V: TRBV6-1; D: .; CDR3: CASSEPTSAGDYGYTF; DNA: TGTGCCAGCAGTGAACCCACGTCGGCGGGGGACTATGGCTACACCTTC
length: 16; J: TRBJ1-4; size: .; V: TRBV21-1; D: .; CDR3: CASSPPGTATNEKLFF; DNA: TGTGCCAGCAGCCCACCAGGGACAGCAACTAATGAAAAACTGTTTTTT
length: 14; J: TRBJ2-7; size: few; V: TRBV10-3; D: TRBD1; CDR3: CATLPDRDVYEQYF; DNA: TGTGCCACCCTACCGGACAGGGACGTTTACGAGCAGTACTTC
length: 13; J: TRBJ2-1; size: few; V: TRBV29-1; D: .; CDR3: CSAGASSYNEQFF; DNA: TGCAGCGCGGGAGCGAGCTCCTACAATGAGCAGTTCTTC